These 27 T cell receptor beta chains were sequenced from one sample in a study of blood T cells in healthy people across ages. Sample-barcoded 5' priming and a J-beta primer mix drove a second PCR of about 7 to 11 cycles. TCRdb re-called the 5' RACE reads through MiXCR, storing one row per CDR3 protein. The sample has about 1.7 million distinct CDR3 sequences, approximately 30% seen once. The sample consisted of blood. These receptors all stem from a woman under 40 in good health.

This clonotype showed up just a few times. The genes are TRBV6-6 and TRBJ2-7; 7 positions match TRBD1. This CDR3 contains 14 residues. The germline V gene has CDR1 MNHNY and CDR2 SVGAGI (reference sequence). V lost 8 bases to trimming and J lost 6 bases; unmatched junction nucleotides: 13. The CDR3 spells CASRVRQGSSEQYF. CDR3 DNA sequence: TGTGCCAGCCGGGTCCGACAGGGAAGTAGCGAGCAGTACTTC.

This clonotype was seen only a few times. This chain joins TRBV5-1 and TRBJ2-1; D perhaps matches TRBD2 (5 bases). V was pared by 2 bases and J by 4 bases, with 16 bases between. In germline, CDR1 is SGHRS, CDR2 YFSETQ. CDR3 size: 16 residues. Written as DNA, the CDR3 is TGCGCCAGCAGCTTAACGGGGTCCCCCTCATACAATGAGCAGTTCTTC. It is translated as CASSLTGSPSYNEQFF.

The J gene is TRBJ2-1, the V gene TRBV18, with D possibly called TRBD1 or TRBD2 (5 bases each). The CDR3 is 16 residues long. CDR1 and CDR2 from the germline V gene are KGHSH and LQKENI. The V end lost 2 bases, the J end lost 6 bases, and 17 bases lay between the germline ends. The CDR3 coding sequence is TGTGCCAGCTCACCAGGGACCGTAAATATGGTCAATGAGCAGTTCTTC. Protein sequence: CASSPGTVNMVNEQFF.

A few counts support this clonotype. The chain recombines TRBV6-1 with TRBJ2-5; D possibly uses TRBD1 or TRBD2 (5 bases each). V was cut by 4 bases and J by 7 bases, with 13 bases left in between. Germline CDR1 MNHNS, CDR2 SASEGT. The CDR3 covers 13 residues. The CDR3 here is CASSAGTIGTQYF. CDR3 bases: TGTGCCAGCAGTGCGGGGACGATCGGGACCCAGTACTTC.

The chain is built from TRBV12-3 or TRBV12-4 and TRBJ1-1, with D perhaps TRBD1 (5 bases). Trimming took off 4 bases at V and 7 bases at J, with 10 bases between the two ends. This CDR3 comprises 12 residues. The CDR3 DNA reads as TGTGCCAGCAGTTCCGGGGCCCATGAAGCTTTCTTT. Its translation: CASSSGAHEAFF.

A remark on this clonotype: This may come from a read error, since a much larger clone is one base off. V gene TRBV2 combines with J gene TRBJ2-1; tentatively, D is TRBD2 (6 bases). The V end was cut by 10 bases, the J end by 10 bases, with 23 bases between. This CDR3 spans 14 amino acids. Germline CDR1 and CDR2: SNHLY and FYNNEI. The CDR3 spells CANLLGDSAYEQFF. The CDR3, as DNA: TGTGCCAATCTTCTCGGGGACTCAGCCTACGAGCAGTTCTTC.

This clonotype was counted ten times or more. This chain links TRBV29-1 with TRBJ2-7; 9 nucleotides align to TRBD2. Germline CDR1 SQVTM, CDR2 ANQGSEA. Trimming at V came to 7 bases and at J to 5 bases, leaving 12 bases not matched to a gene. This CDR3 spans 14 amino acids. The CDR3 DNA sequence: TGCAGCGCCATTCTAGCGGGAAGGAGGAACGAGCAGTACTTC. Encoded protein: CSAILAGRRNEQYF.

V gene TRBV5-1 combines with J gene TRBJ2-1; the match to TRBD1 covers 7 bases. The V and J ends lost 3 bases and 6 bases, in that order; junction bases with no gene match: 12. Germline V gene sequence: CDR1 SGHRS, CDR2 YFSETQ. The CDR3 is 16 amino acids. CDR3 protein: CASSYSGTALVNEQFF. The CDR3 bases are TGCGCCAGCAGCTATTCCGGGACAGCCCTGGTCAATGAGCAGTTCTTC.

The J gene is TRBJ2-3, the V gene TRBV5-1; 10 bases line up with TRBD2. This CDR3 comprises 17 residues. Germline V lookup: CDR1 SGHRS, CDR2 YFSETQ. V lost 1 base and J lost 6; bases outside the gene matches: 11. The CDR3 DNA reads TGCGCCAGCAGCTTGTCTGCTAGCGGGAGCAGTAGGGATACGCAGTATTTT. It translates to CASSLSASGSSRDTQYF.

The chain is built from TRBV29-1 and TRBJ2-1, with 9 bases identical to TRBD2. This CDR3 contains 16 residues. The trim removed 4 bases at V and 2 bases at J, leaving 9 bases unmatched. In germline, CDR1 is SQVTM, CDR2 ANQGSEA. The CDR3 DNA reads as TGCAGCGTTGTATGGCTAGCGGGAATCGCCTACAATGAGCAGTTCTTC. Encoded protein: CSVVWLAGIAYNEQFF.

CDR3 bases: TGCGCCAGCAGTGCGACCCGGGACACTAATAACTATGGCTACACCTTC. Its translation is CASSATRDTNNYGYTF. The chain carries TRBV5-1 and TRBJ1-2, with D possibly matching TRBD1 (6 bases). The CDR3 is 16 amino acids. V lost 5 bases and J 1 base, leaving 18 bases between the germline ends. Germline V gives CDR1 SGHRS, CDR2 YFSETQ.

Many counts were recorded for this clonotype. This chain connects TRBV5-6 to TRBJ2-5, with D perhaps matching TRBD1 (6 bases). Trimming removed 4 bases from V and 5 bases from J, with 24 bases in between. The CDR3 runs to 17 residues. Germline V gene data show CDR1 as SGHDT and CDR2 as YYEEEE. The CDR3 DNA sequence: TGTGCCAGCAGCAGCTTGGCGTCCACAGGGTTAAGGGAGACCCAGTACTTC. Translation: CASSSLASTGLRETQYF.

This clonotype appeared a few times. The genes are TRBV7-2 and TRBJ2-1; 8 nucleotides match TRBD1. The CDR3 sequence is 15 residues long. The germline CDR1 and CDR2 sequences are SGHTA and FQGNSA. The V gene end was trimmed by 4 bases and the J gene end by 6 bases; junction bases not matched to a gene: 8. The DNA of the CDR3 is TGTGCCAGCAGCTCCTCGGACAGGGTCCGCAATGAGCAGTTCTTC. It is translated as CASSSSDRVRNEQFF.

The chain uses TRBV5-4 and TRBJ2-2; 12 bases map to TRBD2. Germline V gene sequence: CDR1 SGHNT, CDR2 YYREEE (reference sequence). The junction had 5 bases not matched to a gene; V was cut back by 4 bases and J by 4 bases. The CDR3 sequence is 16 residues long. In DNA form, the CDR3 reads TGTGCCAGCAGCCCCGGACTAGCGGGGCCCACCGGGGAGCTGTTTTTT. Translation: CASSPGLAGPTGELFF.

This clonotype was counted ten times or more. The chain joins TRBV12-3 or TRBV12-4 to TRBJ2-3, with 9 bases lining up with TRBD1. This CDR3 is 15 amino acids long. V trimming: 5 bases; J trimming: 5 bases; junction bases outside the gene matches: 8. The CDR3 sequence is CASSTRTGALDTQYF. DNA for the CDR3: TGTGCCAGCAGTACCCGGACAGGGGCCCTAGATACGCAGTATTTT.

This clonotype was observed a few times. The genes are TRBV27 and TRBJ2-1; 9 positions agree with TRBD2. This CDR3 is built from 16 residues. V lost 5 bases to trimming and J lost 2 bases; unmatched junction nucleotides: 7. The germline V gene has CDR1 MNHEY and CDR2 SMNVEV (reference sequence). The CDR3 nucleotides read TGTGCCAGCAGTCCCCGTGCTAGCGGGACCTACAATGAGCAGTTCTTC. It translates to CASSPRASGTYNEQFF.

This clonotype was recorded at least ten times. The chain carries TRBV29-1 and TRBJ2-7; D gene ambiguous. V was cut by 7 bases and J by 0 bases, with 16 bases left in between. Germline lookup yields CDR1 SQVTM and CDR2 ANQGSEA. The length of the CDR3 is 14 residues. The CDR3 reads CSAFFGGSSYEQYF. The CDR3 DNA reads as TGCAGCGCCTTCTTCGGTGGAAGCTCCTACGAGCAGTACTTC.

This clonotype appeared a few times. An end of the junction differs from the germline gene, which may be a read error. The chain joins TRBV14 to TRBJ2-3; D uncertain. In germline, CDR1 is SGHDN, CDR2 FVKESK. The CDR3 contains 13 residues. CDR3 coding DNA: TGTGCCAGCAGCCCCCAGTTGTTGGGCCATCCCCTTTTT. This translates into CASSPQLLGHPLF.

This clonotype showed up many times. The chain combines TRBV6-5 with TRBJ2-6; D not certain. The CDR3 consists of 14 residues. V was shortened by 0 bases and J by 2 bases, with 2 bases between the two germline ends. CDR1 is MNHEY, CDR2 SVGAGI, per germline. This CDR3 reads CASSYSTGANVLTF. The DNA of the CDR3 is TGTGCCAGCAGTTACTCGACTGGGGCCAACGTCCTGACTTTC.

The V and J genes are TRBV6-6 and TRBJ2-7; 11 bases map to TRBD2. This CDR3 comprises 16 residues. Unmatched junction bases numbered 8, after V lost 5 bases and J lost 2 bases. Germline values: CDR1 MNHNY, CDR2 SVGAGI (reference sequence). The CDR3 sequence is CASSDGGTSGPYEQYF. CDR3 nucleotide sequence: TGTGCCAGCAGTGATGGTGGGACTAGCGGCCCCTACGAGCAGTACTTC.

This clonotype was seen repeatedly, ten times or more. This rearrangement joins TRBV10-1 to TRBJ2-3, with 7 bases fitting TRBD1. Germline V gene data show CDR1 as WNHNN and CDR2 as SYGVQD (reference sequence). The junction had 9 bases not matched to a gene; V was cut back by 3 bases and J by 6 bases. The CDR3 spans 15 residues. CDR3 bases: TGCGCCAGCAGTGACGGAACAGGGGAATACGATACGCAGTATTTT. It is translated as CASSDGTGEYDTQYF.

J is TRBJ2-1 and V is TRBV7-7; D perhaps matches TRBD2 (6 bases). This CDR3 comprises 15 residues. CDR1 is SSHAT, CDR2 FNYEAQ, per germline (reference sequence). V lost 5 bases and J lost 5, with 16 bases in between. The CDR3 nucleotides are TGTGCCAGCAGCCCTCGGGAGTACGGGCACAATGAGCAGTTCTTC. It codes for CASSPREYGHNEQFF.

The chain links TRBV7-9 to TRBJ2-5; 7 positions agree with TRBD1. Trimming at V came to 3 bases and at J to 1 base, leaving 8 bases not matched to a gene. Germline V gives CDR1 SEHNR, CDR2 FQNEAQ (reference sequence). CDR3 length equals 16 residues. CDR3 nucleotide sequence: TGTGCCAGCAGCTTTACTACGACAGGGCCCCAAGAGACCCAGTACTTC. Translation: CASSFTTTGPQETQYF. The full variable domain, in which reference TRBV7-9 and TRBJ2-5 provide the parts outside the CDR3, is DTGVSQNPRHKITKRGQNVTFRCDPISEHNRLYWYRQTLGQGPEFLTYFQNEAQLEKSRLLSDRFSAERPKGSFSTLEIQRTEQGDSAMYLCASSFTTTGPQETQYFGPGTRLLVL.

Note on this clonotype: A much larger clone differs by one base, so this may be a read error. The chain has TRBV5-1 and TRBJ2-2, with 10 bases that match TRBD2. The CDR3 spans 16 residues. Trimming at V came to 2 bases and at J to 0 bases, leaving 1 base not matched to a gene. CDR1 is SGHRS and CDR2 is YFSETQ in the germline V gene. The chain's CDR3 is CASSFTSGANTGELFF. The CDR3 DNA reads as TGCGCCAGCAGCTTCACTAGCGGGGCGAACACCGGGGAGCTGTTTTTT.

The rearrangement joins TRBV7-9 to TRBJ1-5; D may be TRBD1 (5 bases). CDR3 length: 13 amino acids. Germline V gene sequence: CDR1 SEHNR, CDR2 FQNEAQ (reference sequence). Trimming left V 5 bases short and J 10 bases short, with 15 bases between. CDR3 residues: CASSGGHPSPQHF. The CDR3 coding sequence is TGTGCCAGCAGCGGAGGACACCCTTCCCCCCAGCATTTT.

The chain couples TRBV29-1 to TRBJ1-2; 8 bases are a match to TRBD1. V was pared by 7 bases and J by 4 bases, with 11 bases of the junction left unmatched. The CDR3 sequence is 14 residues long. Looked up from germline, CDR1 is SQVTM and CDR2 is ANQGSEA. CDR3 amino acids: CSAHSFGTGYGYTF. The CDR3 region has the DNA TGCAGCGCTCACAGCTTCGGGACAGGCTATGGCTACACCTTC.

Concerning this clonotype itself: A much bigger clone sits one base away, suggesting this may be a read error. The chain uses TRBV29-1 and TRBJ2-7; D is undetermined. The CDR3 runs 12 residues. The germline V gene encodes CDR1 SQVTM and CDR2 ANQGSEA. The CDR3 sequence is CNVGQPSYEQYF. CDR3 coding DNA: TGCAACGTTGGGCAGCCCTCCTACGAGCAGTACTTC.